This T cell receptor beta chain stems from a study of blood T cell repertoires in COVID-19. In the original processing: Amplified reference gene primers provided the basis for estimating nucleated cell counts. TCRdb's table, derived via immunoSEQ multiplex PCR, lists solely in-frame clones and lacks some. V and J calls and clone size are those listed in that table; D and trimming were worked out from the DNA. The sample lists around 400,000 clones; about 89% were seen once. Trimming left V 6 bases short and J 3 bases short, with 14 bases between. CDR1 is MNHEY, CDR2 SVGAGI, per germline. There are 14 residues in the CDR3. Patients at the Seattle site were enrolled during active infection and followed longitudinally.

V and J are TRBV6-5 and TRBJ2-5; tentatively, D is TRBD2 (5 bases). Sequencing input: peripheral blood. This clonotype originated in a woman aged 60 to 75 with COVID-19, enrolled during active disease. CDR3 in amino acids: CASRTPGSEETQYF. The DNA for the CDR3 is TGTGCCAGCAGGACCCCGGGTAGCGAAGAGACCCAGTACTTC.